This T cell receptor beta chain was sequenced for a study of HIV-infected patients and healthy controls. Findings and caveats of the study: With just sixteen HIV-infected individuals processed, the findings' generality was considered strongly limited. In healthy controls, MAIT alpha CDR3s were common; in HIV+ repertoires, severely depleted.

The CDR3 extends over 14 amino acids. The V gene's germline CDR1 is SNHLY and CDR2 FYNNEI. V was pared by 4 bases and J by 3 bases, with 13 bases between. All unsorted peripheral T cells were captured because whole blood was used without fractionation. About this clonotype itself: The antigen is not known.

cDNA was made from 500 ng RNA using alpha and beta constant primers. Each of the alpha and beta chains got its own library through chain-specific third strand synthesis with indices. Priming off the SP2 site generated the second strand. Each molecule carried a 12-nucleotide identifier made of two joined random hexamers added before amplification. One entry per CDR3 protein, called by TCRdb with MiXCR from the 5' RACE reads. The table has about 13,000 distinct CDR3 sequences, around 9% seen once. The TCR comes from an adult in good health. The specimen was blood. The chain uses TRBV2 and TRBJ2-7; D gene ambiguous. The CDR3 sequence: CASSARQADYEQYF. The CDR3 DNA reads TGTGCCAGCAGTGCTCGCCAGGCGGACTACGAGCAGTACTTC.